The present entry profiles one T cell receptor (beta chain) with its context. Its recognized antigen is unknown. The record has no base qualities; no much larger clone is one base away. The record originates from a study of response to subunit inactivated influenza vaccine (dated by TCRdb to the late 2010s). Study-level background: Deep quantitative profiling of the T cell receptor repertoire was used in the study to follow responses to a trivalent subunit inactivated influenza vaccine. What the authors observed across the whole study: The authors suggested that each seasonal influenza vaccination may recruit only a limited number of new T cells.

The library was produced with RT-PCR. Instrument used: Illumina HiSeq 2500. TCRdb reprocessing: public reads trimmed at Q25 with fastp, clones called with MiXCR, in-frame beta chains kept. Every entry covers one CDR3 protein and lists the most common genes and DNA from its rows. The table for this sample lists roughly 500,000 distinct CDR3 sequences; 25% of them were counted only once. The top ten clonotypes cover under 2.5% of the sample. The sequenced sample was CD4+ T cells sorted from PBMCs, obtained roughly 5 days after vaccination. The TCR originated in a man in his fifties or sixties who received an inactivated influenza vaccine. Donor details come from another sample of the same person, matched by shared clones.

CDR3 reads: CASSPEGSGANVLTF. DNA sequence: TGCGCCAGCAGCCCGGAAGGGTCTGGGGCCAACGTCCTGACTTTC. The sequence joins TRBV5-1 to TRBJ2-6, with the D gene too uncertain to name. For CDR1 and CDR2, the germline V gene lists SGHRS and YFSETQ. The CDR3 runs 15 residues from the cysteine to the phenylalanine. Only CDR3 DNA remains: 45 bases, in frame from the first base. V is cut by 4 bases and J by 1 base, and the space between the germline ends is 9 bases. Where the CDR3 stops, the reference TRBV5-1 and TRBJ2-6 genes take over; the full variable domain is KAGVTQTPRYLIKTRGQQVTLSCSPISGHRSVSWYQQTPGQGLQFLFEYFSETQRNKGNFPGRFSGRQFSNSRSEMNVSTLELGDSALYLCASSPEGSGANVLTFGAGSRLTVL.